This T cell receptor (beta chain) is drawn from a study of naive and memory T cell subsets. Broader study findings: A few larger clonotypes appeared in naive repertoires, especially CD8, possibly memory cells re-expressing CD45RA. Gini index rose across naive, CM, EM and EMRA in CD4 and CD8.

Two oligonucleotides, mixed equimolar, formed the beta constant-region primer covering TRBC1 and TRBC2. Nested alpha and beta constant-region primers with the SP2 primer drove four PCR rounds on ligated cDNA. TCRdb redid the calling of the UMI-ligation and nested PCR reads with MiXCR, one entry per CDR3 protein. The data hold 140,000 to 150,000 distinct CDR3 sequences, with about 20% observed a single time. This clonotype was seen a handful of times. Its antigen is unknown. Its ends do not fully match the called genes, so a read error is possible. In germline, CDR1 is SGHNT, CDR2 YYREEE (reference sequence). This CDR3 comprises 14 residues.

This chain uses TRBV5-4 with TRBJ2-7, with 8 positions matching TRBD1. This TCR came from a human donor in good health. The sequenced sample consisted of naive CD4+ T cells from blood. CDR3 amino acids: CASSFRTGPRTQNF. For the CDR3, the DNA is TGTGCCAGCAGCTTCAGGACAGGGCCACGCACCCAGAACTTC.